One sample yielded the 14 T cell receptor beta chains listed below, sequenced in a study of CD8+ T cells in alopecia areata. Extracted RNA was reverse transcribed, and the resulting cDNA served as sequencing template. Data came from immunoSEQ multiplex PCR; TCRdb stores just in-frame clones and leaves some out. The data contain fewer than 100,000 clones, about 70% of them singletons. Treatment defined: oral pan-JAK inhibitor, 5-10 mg twice daily. The specimen was CD8+ T cells sorted from blood, collected at week 44, from a patient treated with tofacitinib. The receptors shown here come from a human donor with alopecia areata.

The rearrangement uses TRBV2 and TRBJ2-6; D is undetermined. V was clipped by 2 bases and J by 0 bases, with 8 bases between them. There are 16 residues in the CDR3. Germline values: CDR1 SNHLY, CDR2 FYNNEI. Here the CDR3 DNA reads TGTGCCAGCAGTGAATGGCCATTCTCTGGGGCCAACGTCCTGACTTTC. Translated: CASSEWPFSGANVLTF.

This clone occurred a few times. The V call is TRBV29-1, the J call TRBJ2-7; 7 bases map to TRBD1. V was clipped by 2 bases and J by 5 bases; unmatched bases: 6. Germline V lookup: CDR1 SQVTM, CDR2 ANQGSEA. This CDR3 is 13 amino acids long. The CDR3 bases are TGCAGCGTTGAAACAGGGGATTCAAACGAGCAGTACTTC. Its translation is CSVETGDSNEQYF.

The chain carries TRBV29-1 and TRBJ2-1; TRBD1 aligns across 8 bases. The CDR3 is 16 amino acids. The junction had 14 bases not matched to a gene; V was cut back by 6 bases and J by 4 bases. The germline V gene has CDR1 SQVTM and CDR2 ANQGSEA. The CDR3 is CSVLLPDRGSYNEQFF. CDR3 nucleotide sequence: TGCAGCGTCCTGTTACCCGACAGGGGATCTTACAATGAGCAGTTCTTC.

This chain connects TRBV7-8 to TRBJ2-6; TRBD1 matches at 10 bases. The V and J ends lost 3 bases and 2 bases, in that order; junction bases with no gene match: 4. This CDR3 is built from 17 residues. Germline V lookup: CDR1 SGHVS, CDR2 FQNEAQ. CDR3 coding DNA: TGTGCCAGCAGCTTTACTGGACAGGGGGCTGGGGCCAACGTCCTGACTTTC. Protein sequence: CASSFTGQGAGANVLTF.

The genes are TRBV5-6 and TRBJ2-2; TRBD2 is a possible D gene (6 bases). This CDR3 is built from 15 residues. V was pared by 4 bases and J by 8 bases, with 18 bases between. Germline lookup yields CDR1 SGHDT and CDR2 YYEEEE. CDR3: CASSPGGRSGGELFF. CDR3 bases: TGTGCCAGCAGCCCAGGAGGGAGGTCCGGTGGGGAGCTGTTTTTT.

This rearrangement joins TRBV6-1 to TRBJ1-5, with a tentative D call TRBD1 (6 bases). Deletions cut 6 bases from V and 5 bases from J, with 17 bases between. The germline V gene has CDR1 MNHNS and CDR2 SASEGT. The CDR3 extends over 15 amino acids. DNA for the CDR3: TGTGCCAGCAGGAAGCACAGGGATCTCTATCAGCCCCAGCATTTT. This sequence encodes CASRKHRDLYQPQHF.

V is TRBV4-2 and J is TRBJ2-1; 7 positions match TRBD2. With V trimmed by 4 bases and J by 7 bases, 7 bases remained unmatched. Per the germline V gene, CDR1 is LGHNA and CDR2 is YNFKEQ. CDR3 length: 14 residues. The CDR3: CASSLTGTTNEQFF. CDR3 in DNA: TGTGCCAGCAGCCTAACCGGGACTACTAATGAGCAGTTCTTC.

V gene TRBV29-1 combines with J gene TRBJ2-7, with D tentatively TRBD1 (6 bases). Per germline, CDR1 SQVTM and CDR2 ANQGSEA. Trimming took off 7 bases at V and 2 bases at J, with 21 bases between the two ends. The CDR3 has 15 amino acids. In nucleotides, the CDR3 is TGCAGCGCTTTATTGGACCAGGGGCGGCCCTACGAGCAGTACTTC. This encodes CSALLDQGRPYEQYF.

This sequence joins TRBV15 and TRBJ2-1, with D hard to call. Germline V gene data show CDR1 as LNHNV and CDR2 as YYDKDF (reference sequence). This CDR3 is built from 15 residues. Trimming removed 3 bases from V and 2 bases from J, with 11 bases in between. This chain's CDR3 is CATSSTGRTYNEQFF. CDR3 sequence (DNA): TGTGCCACCAGCAGCACGGGCCGTACCTACAATGAGCAGTTCTTC.

A remark on this clone: The same CDR3 arises from other DNA sequences in this sample as well. The V call is TRBV19, the J call TRBJ2-1, with unresolved D. CDR1 and CDR2 from the germline V gene are LNHDA and SQIVND (reference sequence). This CDR3 is 13 amino acids long. V was cut by 3 bases and J by 0 bases, with 3 bases left in between. The CDR3 reads CASSISSYNEQFF. For the CDR3, the DNA is TGTGCCAGTAGTATCAGCTCCTACAATGAGCAGTTCTTC.

V and J are TRBV10-2 and TRBJ1-5; no clear D. The V gene lost 7 bases and the J gene lost 5 bases, with 12 bases spanning the gap. Germline values: CDR1 WSHSY, CDR2 SAAADI. The CDR3 consists of 13 residues. CDR3 in amino acids: CASTNRRDQPQHF. The CDR3 bases are TGCGCCAGCACAAACCGGAGGGATCAGCCCCAGCATTTT.

The table lists this clone with a few counts. The chain is built from TRBV19 and TRBJ2-2; 8 bases map to TRBD1. The V segment lost 6 bases and the J segment 3 bases; nucleotides outside the gene matches: 6. Germline V gene lookup returns CDR1 LNHDA and CDR2 SQIVND (reference sequence). This CDR3 contains 15 residues. CDR3 region: CASSTGTGYTGELFF. DNA of the CDR3: TGTGCCAGTAGCACCGGGACAGGATACACCGGGGAGCTGTTTTTT.

In DNA, the CDR3 is TGCAGCGTTCCTACAGGGGGCGGCTACACCTTC. Translating gives CSVPTGGGYTF. This chain connects TRBV29-1 to TRBJ1-2; TRBD1 aligns across 9 bases. V lost 5 bases, J lost 8 bases, and 3 bases stayed unmatched. The CDR3 covers 11 residues. Germline CDR1 and CDR2: SQVTM and ANQGSEA. The entire variable domain, with the rest obtained from reference TRBV29-1 and TRBJ1-2, is as follows: SAVISQKPSRDICQRGTSLTIQCQVDSQVTMMFWYRQQPGQSLTLIATANQGSEATYESGFVIDKFPISRPNLTFSTLTVSNMSPEDSSIYLCSVPTGGGYTFGSGTRLTVV.

CDR3 in amino acids: CASSKEWASPYEQYF. The CDR3 bases are TGTGCCAGCAGCAAAGAATGGGCTAGTCCCTACGAGCAGTACTTC. V and J are TRBV21-1 and TRBJ2-7. TRBV21-1 has pseudogene status. There are 15 residues in the CDR3.